The 15 T cell receptor beta chains below were found in one sample sequenced in a study of blood T cell repertoires in COVID-19. Libraries were prepared by immunoSEQ multiplex PCR; TCRdb keeps only in-frame clonotypes and omits some of them. Of approximately 470,000 clones in the sample, roughly 85% were seen once. Sequenced: peripheral blood. The receptors come from a human donor in a cohort sampled during active COVID-19.

The chain uses TRBV30 and TRBJ1-1; no clear D gene. CDR1 and CDR2 from the germline V gene are GTSNPN and SVGIG (reference sequence). The V gene lost 5 bases and the J gene lost 1 base, with 11 bases spanning the gap. The CDR3 contains 13 residues. CDR3 bases: TGTGCCTGGCTCGACTGGCCGAACACTGAAGCTTTCTTT. It codes for CAWLDWPNTEAFF.

This chain uses TRBV5-6 with TRBJ2-1; maybe TRBD2 (6 bases). V was trimmed by 6 bases and J by 0 bases, leaving 10 bases between them. Looked up from germline, CDR1 is SGHDT and CDR2 is YYEEEE. This CDR3 region has 14 residues. The CDR3 nucleotides are TGTGCCAGCACGGGAGCCAACTCCTACAATGAGCAGTTCTTC. This encodes CASTGANSYNEQFF.

The chain has TRBV19 and TRBJ1-6; no clear D gene. Germline CDR1 LNHDA, CDR2 SQIVND (reference sequence). The V gene lost 5 bases and the J gene lost 8 bases, with 10 bases spanning the gap. The CDR3 totals 13 residues. This chain's CDR3 is CASSFTRDSPLHF. CDR3 in DNA: TGTGCCAGTAGTTTCACTAGGGATTCACCCCTCCACTTT. The variable domain in full, completed from reference TRBV19 and TRBJ1-6, reads DGGITQSPKYLFRKEGQNVTLSCEQNLNHDAMYWYRQDPGQGLRLIYYSQIVNDFQKGDIAEGYSVSREKKESFPLTVTSAQKNPTAFYLCASSFTRDSPLHFGNGTRLTVT.

This clone was seen just once. The chain couples TRBV5-1 to TRBJ2-1; D gene unclear. The V end lost 0 bases, the J end lost 3 bases, and 10 bases lay between the germline ends. CDR3 length: 15 residues. The germline gives CDR1 SGHRS, CDR2 YFSETQ. CDR3 in amino acids: CASSLGSTFYNEQFF. The CDR3 bases are TGCGCCAGCAGCTTGGGCTCTACGTTCTACAATGAGCAGTTCTTC.

V usage is TRBV7-8 and J usage is TRBJ2-1; D is uncertain. Trimming took off 5 bases at V and 1 base at J, with 15 bases between the two ends. This CDR3 region has 16 residues. Looked up from germline, CDR1 is SGHVS and CDR2 is FQNEAQ. The CDR3, as DNA: TGTGCCAGCAGCCACCACACTCGGGTGTCCTACAATGAGCAGTTCTTC. Translating gives CASSHHTRVSYNEQFF.

This clone was detected once. V usage is TRBV11-2 and J usage is TRBJ2-3; no firm D call. Trimming left V 3 bases short and J 2 bases short, with 15 bases between. CDR3 length: 16 amino acids. Germline V gene sequence: CDR1 SGHAT, CDR2 FQNNGV. The CDR3, as DNA: TGTGCCAGCAGCTTTGGCTCCACGCGGCCCACAGATACGCAGTATTTT. Protein sequence: CASSFGSTRPTDTQYF.

V gene TRBV5-5 combines with J gene TRBJ2-1, with TRBD2 matching over 11 bases. The CDR3 contains 16 residues. J was trimmed by 4 bases and V by 4 bases; bases with no gene match: 7. Germline CDR1 reads SGHKS; CDR2 reads YYEKEE (reference sequence). DNA of the CDR3: TGTGCCAGCAGCCGACCAACTAGCGGGGGTTACAATGAGCAGTTCTTC. This gives the protein CASSRPTSGGYNEQFF. Filled out from reference TRBV5-5 and TRBJ2-1, the complete variable domain reads DAGVTQSPTHLIKTRGQQVTLRCSPISGHKSVSWYQQVLGQGPQFIFQYYEKEERGRGNFPDRFSARQFPNYSSELNVNALLLGDSALYLCASSRPTSGGYNEQFFGPGTRLTVL.

This clone was seen once. CDR3 loop: CSVPNEQFF. The CDR3 nucleotides are TGCAGCGTCCCAAATGAGCAGTTCTTC. This rearrangement joins TRBV29-1 to TRBJ2-1; D is unresolved. The CDR3 sequence is 9 residues long. The V end was cut by 6 bases, the J end by 7 bases, with 4 bases between. Germline loops: CDR1 SQVTM, CDR2 ANQGSEA.

V gene TRBV7-2 combines with J gene TRBJ1-1, with D perhaps TRBD1 (5 bases). The germline V gene has CDR1 SGHTA and CDR2 FQGNSA. V was cut by 1 base and J by 1 base, with 10 bases left in between. The CDR3 contains 15 residues. The CDR3 bases are TGTGCCAGCAGCTTAGTAGCAGGGTCGAACACTGAAGCTTTCTTT. Translating it yields CASSLVAGSNTEAFF.

This chain uses TRBV10-1 with TRBJ2-1; 13 nucleotides line up with TRBD2. CDR3 length equals 13 residues. Unmatched junction bases numbered 4, after V lost 4 bases and J lost 13 bases. CDR1 is WNHNN and CDR2 is SYGVQD in the germline V gene (reference sequence). The CDR3 DNA reads TGCGCCAGCAGTGGCTGGACTAGCGGGAGACAGTTCTTC. It specifies CASSGWTSGRQFF.

The chain uses TRBV29-1 and TRBJ1-2; a possible D gene is TRBD1 (5 bases). Germline-derived CDR1 and CDR2 are SQVTM and ANQGSEA. The V end lost 6 bases, the J end lost 8 bases, and 10 bases lay between the germline ends. The CDR3 totals 10 residues. CDR3 nucleotides: TGCAGCGTCAGGGAGGGGGGCTACACCTTC. Translated, it gives CSVREGGYTF.

The table lists this clone with a count of one. This rearrangement joins TRBV5-1 to TRBJ1-1, with 8 bases aligning to TRBD1. The length of the CDR3 is 13 residues. V shed 4 bases, J shed 12 bases, and the junction held 11 bases outside the gene matches. CDR1 is SGHRS, CDR2 YFSETQ, per germline. In DNA, the CDR3 is TGCGCCAGCAGCGCCTCGGGACAGGCCGAATCTTTCTTT. Its protein is CASSASGQAESFF.

J is TRBJ2-7 and V is TRBV9; 8 nucleotides match TRBD2. V shed 0 bases and J 5 bases; nucleotides not matched to a gene: 10. The germline gives CDR1 SGDLS, CDR2 YYNGEE. The CDR3 is 16 amino acids. The CDR3 region is CASSVGVGSGSNEQYF. The CDR3 nucleotides are TGTGCCAGCAGCGTAGGAGTAGGGAGCGGGAGTAACGAGCAGTACTTC.

The V call is TRBV7-2, the J call TRBJ2-7, with 13 positions matching TRBD2. The CDR3 is 15 residues long. Germline lookup yields CDR1 SGHTA and CDR2 FQGNSA. V shed 3 bases, J shed 7 bases, and the junction held 6 bases outside the gene matches. CDR3 DNA sequence: TGTGCCAGCAGCTTTGGACTAGCGGGAGACAGGGAGCAGTACTTC. It yields the protein CASSFGLAGDREQYF.

The chain couples TRBV13 to TRBJ2-3, with D possibly being TRBD2 (6 bases). The germline gives CDR1 PRHDT, CDR2 FYEKMQ (reference sequence). This CDR3 contains 16 residues. The V gene lost 3 bases and the J gene lost 3 bases, with 16 bases spanning the gap. The DNA of the CDR3 is TGTGCCAGCAGCTTGGTCCGGGAGCTCAATACAGATACGCAGTATTTT. This translates into CASSLVRELNTDTQYF. Drawing the rest from reference TRBV13 and TRBJ2-3, the complete variable domain is AAGVIQSPRHLIKEKRETATLKCYPIPRHDTVYWYQQGPGQDPQFLISFYEKMQSDKGSIPDRFSAQQFSDYHSELNMSSLELGDSALYFCASSLVRELNTDTQYFGPGTRLTVL.